This entry describes one T cell receptor (beta chain). The primer mix had 60 Vbeta and 13 Jbeta primers. Sequenced by immunoSEQ multiplex PCR; TCRdb stores in-frame clones only, minus some. The sample consists of around 150,000 clones, 76% of them appearing once. The record originates from a study of cytomegalovirus exposure and HLA in healthy donors. V lost 1 base and J lost 7; bases outside the gene matches: 7. Germline values: CDR1 LNHNV, CDR2 YYDKDF (reference sequence). This CDR3 is built from 15 residues. The chain employs TRBV15 and TRBJ1-5, with 7 nucleotides matching TRBD1. The clonotype was recovered from a female donor in good health and CMV-seropositive. Sequences were obtained from PBMCs. CDR3 nucleotides: TGTGCCACCAGCAGAGGGGGACAGAATCTCCAGCCCCAGCATTTT. Translated: CATSRGGQNLQPQHF.